The clone carrying this TCR beta chain was found a few times. What it binds is unknown. From germline, CDR1 is SGHRS and CDR2 YFSETQ. Trimming pared 2 bases from V and 5 bases from J, leaving 10 bases between. CDR3 length: 13 residues. The source of the sample is a study of shared clonotypes between healthy human individuals. Study context: Per donor, three plates held CD4 naive cells, three held CD4 memory, two held CD8 naive and one held CD8 memory.

Profiling relied on immunoSEQ multiplex PCR, and the TCRdb table lists in-frame clones only, not all of them. In the table there are fewer than 2.5 million clones, 90% to 95% of which are singletons. Points from the study as a whole: Generation of non-shared clonotypes was less probable than generation of clonotypes shared by all four donors. Larger estimated richness was generally recorded for naive subsets relative to memory subsets.

Sample: naive CD4+ T cells from PBMCs. The sample's subset: CD45RA+ positively selected. V and J are TRBV5-1 and TRBJ1-1; no clear D. The origin of this receptor is a man younger than 30 in good health. Some clones in this sample may be carry-over from other donors' samples. As DNA, the CDR3 is TGCGCCAGCAGCTTTCGGCCATCGACTGAAGCTTTCTTT. Amino acids: CASSFRPSTEAFF. The entire variable domain, with the rest obtained from reference TRBV5-1 and TRBJ1-1, is as follows: KAGVTQTPRYLIKTRGQQVTLSCSPISGHRSVSWYQQTPGQGLQFLFEYFSETQRNKGNFPGRFSGRQFSNSRSEMNVSTLELGDSALYLCASSFRPSTEAFFGQGTRLTVV.